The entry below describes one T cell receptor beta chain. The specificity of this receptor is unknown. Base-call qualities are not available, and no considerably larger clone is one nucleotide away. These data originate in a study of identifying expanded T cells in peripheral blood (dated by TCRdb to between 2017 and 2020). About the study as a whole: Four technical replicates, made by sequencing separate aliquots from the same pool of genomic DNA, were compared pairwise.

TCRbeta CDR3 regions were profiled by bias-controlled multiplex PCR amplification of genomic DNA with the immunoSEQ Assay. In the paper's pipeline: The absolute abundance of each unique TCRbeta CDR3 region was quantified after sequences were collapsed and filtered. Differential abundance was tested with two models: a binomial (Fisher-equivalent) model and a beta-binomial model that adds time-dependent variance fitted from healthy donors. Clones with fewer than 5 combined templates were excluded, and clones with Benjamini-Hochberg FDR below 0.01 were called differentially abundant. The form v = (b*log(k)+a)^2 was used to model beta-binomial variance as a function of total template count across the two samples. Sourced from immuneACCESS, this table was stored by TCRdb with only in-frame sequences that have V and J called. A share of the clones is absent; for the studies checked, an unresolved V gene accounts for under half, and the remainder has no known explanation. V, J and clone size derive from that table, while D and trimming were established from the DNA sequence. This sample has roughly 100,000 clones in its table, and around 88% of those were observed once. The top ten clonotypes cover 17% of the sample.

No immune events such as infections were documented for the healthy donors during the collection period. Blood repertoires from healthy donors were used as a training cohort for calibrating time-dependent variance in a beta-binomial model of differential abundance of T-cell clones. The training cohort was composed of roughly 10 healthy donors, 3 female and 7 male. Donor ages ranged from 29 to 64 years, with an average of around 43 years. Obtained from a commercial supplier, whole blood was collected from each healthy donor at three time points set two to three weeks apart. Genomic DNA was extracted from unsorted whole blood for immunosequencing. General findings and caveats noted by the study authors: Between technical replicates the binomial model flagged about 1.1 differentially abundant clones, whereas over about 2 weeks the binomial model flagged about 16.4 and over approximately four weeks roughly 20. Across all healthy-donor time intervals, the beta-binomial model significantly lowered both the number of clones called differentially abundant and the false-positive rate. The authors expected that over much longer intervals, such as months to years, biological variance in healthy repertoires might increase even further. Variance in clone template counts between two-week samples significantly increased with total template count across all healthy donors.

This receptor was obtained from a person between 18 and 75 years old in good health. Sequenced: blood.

The CDR3 loop reads CASSGSLGLKTQYF. The bases read TGTGCCAGCAGTGGGTCACTAGGGCTTAAGACCCAGTACTTC. The rearranged segments are TRBV2 and TRBJ2-5, with a tentative D gene TRBD2 over 5 matching bases. The germline V gene provides CDR1 SNHLY and CDR2 FYNNEI. Trimming costs V 4 bases and J 6 bases, and their ends lie 15 bases apart. From cysteine to phenylalanine, the CDR3 is 14 amino acids long. Kept here is only the CDR3 DNA, which spans 42 bases and is read in frame from base 1.